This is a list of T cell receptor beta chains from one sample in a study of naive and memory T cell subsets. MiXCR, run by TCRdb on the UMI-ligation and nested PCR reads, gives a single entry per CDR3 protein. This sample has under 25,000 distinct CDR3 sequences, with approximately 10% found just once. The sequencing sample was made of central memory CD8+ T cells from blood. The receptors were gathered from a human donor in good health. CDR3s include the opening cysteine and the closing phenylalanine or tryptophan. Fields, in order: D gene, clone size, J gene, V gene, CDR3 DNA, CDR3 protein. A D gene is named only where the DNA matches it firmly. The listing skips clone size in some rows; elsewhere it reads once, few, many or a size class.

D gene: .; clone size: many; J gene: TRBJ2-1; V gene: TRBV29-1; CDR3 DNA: TGCAGCGTTGAAGTCGGGGCGGGGGCAGGTAACACCTACAATGAGCAGTTCTTC; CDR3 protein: CSVEVGAGAGNTYNEQFF
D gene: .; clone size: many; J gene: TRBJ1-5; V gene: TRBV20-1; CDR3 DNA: TGCAGTGCTAGCGAACCCGGGGGTGGCAATCAGCCCCAGCATTTT; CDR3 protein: CSASEPGGGNQPQHF
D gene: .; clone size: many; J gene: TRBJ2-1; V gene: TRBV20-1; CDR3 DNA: TGCAGTGCTAGAAACCAAGGGGCGGATTACAATGAGCAGTTCTTC; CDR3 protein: CSARNQGADYNEQFF
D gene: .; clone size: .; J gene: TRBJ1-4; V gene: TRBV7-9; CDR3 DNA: TGTGCCAGCAGCTTAGCGTGGCAGGGGCCGTATGAAAAACTGTTTTTT; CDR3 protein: CASSLAWQGPYEKLFF
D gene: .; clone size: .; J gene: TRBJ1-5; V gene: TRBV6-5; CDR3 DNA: TGTGCCAGCAGTCCACACGGGGGCTATAGCAATCAGCCCCAGCATTTT; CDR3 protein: CASSPHGGYSNQPQHF
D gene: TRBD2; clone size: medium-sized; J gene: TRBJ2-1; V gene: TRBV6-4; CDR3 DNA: TGTGCCAGCAGTGAGGCGGGAGGAGGCAATGAGCAGTTCTTC; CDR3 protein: CASSEAGGGNEQFF
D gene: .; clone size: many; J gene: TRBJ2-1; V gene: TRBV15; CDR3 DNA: TGTGCCACCAGCAGAGAGGGGATAGACAATGAGCAGTTCTTC; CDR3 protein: CATSREGIDNEQFF
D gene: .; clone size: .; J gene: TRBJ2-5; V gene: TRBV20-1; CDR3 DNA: TGCAGTGCTAGGAGTTTAACCGGAGAGACCCAGTACTTC; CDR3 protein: CSARSLTGETQYF
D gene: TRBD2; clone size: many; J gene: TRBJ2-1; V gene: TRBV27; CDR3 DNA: TGTGCCAGCAGATCGGGGACTAGCGGGAGGGCCACCTACAATGAGCAGTTCTTC; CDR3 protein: CASRSGTSGRATYNEQFF
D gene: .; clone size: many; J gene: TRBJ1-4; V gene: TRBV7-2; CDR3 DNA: TGTGCCAGCAGCTTGTCACATCCCATGAGCCTGGAAAAACTGTTTTTT; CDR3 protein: CASSLSHPMSLEKLFF
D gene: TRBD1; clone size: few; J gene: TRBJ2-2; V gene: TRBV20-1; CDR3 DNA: TGCAGTGCCCGGACAGGGGAGGCCGGGGAGCTGTTTTTT; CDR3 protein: CSARTGEAGELFF
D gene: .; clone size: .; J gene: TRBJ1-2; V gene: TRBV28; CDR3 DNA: TGTGCCAGCAGTTCCCCGACAGGTCTCCTTAGTGGCTACACCTTC; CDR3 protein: CASSSPTGLLSGYTF
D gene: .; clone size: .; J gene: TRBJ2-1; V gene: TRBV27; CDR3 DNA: TGTGCCAGCAGTCTAGGGGGACTACCCTCCTACAATGAGCAGTTCTTC; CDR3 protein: CASSLGGLPSYNEQFF
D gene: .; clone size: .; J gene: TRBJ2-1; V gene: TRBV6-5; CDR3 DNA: TGTGCCAGCAGTTACGGTTGGGCAGGGATCCCCAATGAGCAGTTCTTC; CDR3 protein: CASSYGWAGIPNEQFF
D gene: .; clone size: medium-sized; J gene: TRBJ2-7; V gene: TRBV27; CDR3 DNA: TGTGCCAGCAGTTTGGGTCAGGACTACGAGCAGTACTTC; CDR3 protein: CASSLGQDYEQYF
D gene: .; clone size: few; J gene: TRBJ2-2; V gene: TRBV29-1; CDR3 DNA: TGCAGCGTTGACACCCCTGAGGGGGAGCTGTTTTTT; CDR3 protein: CSVDTPEGELFF
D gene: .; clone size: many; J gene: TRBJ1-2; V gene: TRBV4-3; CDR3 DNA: TGCGCCAGCAGCCAAGATTGGGGTACAGGACCCCGCGACTACACCTTC; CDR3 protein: CASSQDWGTGPRDYTF
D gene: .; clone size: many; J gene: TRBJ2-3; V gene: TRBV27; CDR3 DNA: TGTGCCAGCATTGCATGGGATACGCAGTATTTT; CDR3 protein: CASIAWDTQYF
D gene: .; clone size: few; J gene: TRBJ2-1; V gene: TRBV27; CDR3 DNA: TGTGCCAGCAGTTGGGGGCATGAGCAGTTCTTC; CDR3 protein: CASSWGHEQFF
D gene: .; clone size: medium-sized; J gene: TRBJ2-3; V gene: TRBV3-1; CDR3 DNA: TGTGCCAGCAAACCAGGACATTTTTCTAGCACAGATACGCAGTATTTT; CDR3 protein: CASKPGHFSSTDTQYF
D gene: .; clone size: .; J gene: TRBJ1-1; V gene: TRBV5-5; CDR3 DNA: TGTGCCAGCAGTCAAAATGTGGATGAAGCTTTCTTT; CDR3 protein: CASSQNVDEAFF
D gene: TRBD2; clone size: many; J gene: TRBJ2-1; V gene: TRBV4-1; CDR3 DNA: TGCGCCAGCAGCCAAGATAATAGCGGGAGTAGGGATCGGTTCTTC; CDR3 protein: CASSQDNSGSRDRFF
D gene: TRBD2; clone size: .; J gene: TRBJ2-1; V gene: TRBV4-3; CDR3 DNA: TGCGCCAGCAGCCAACTGAGGGAGGGCCCCGATGAGCAGTTCTTC; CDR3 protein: CASSQLREGPDEQFF